The next 20 T cell receptor beta chains were all read from a single sample in a study of blood T cell repertoires in COVID-19. Libraries were prepared by immunoSEQ multiplex PCR; TCRdb keeps only in-frame clonotypes and omits some of them. The table lists 90,000 to 140,000 clones, roughly 85% of them singletons. The specimen was peripheral blood. These receptor sequences come from a woman of 80 years or more with acute or convalescent COVID-19.

The chain joins TRBV5-4 to TRBJ2-5; 8 bases agree with TRBD2. The CDR3 totals 16 residues. Germline lookup yields CDR1 SGHNT and CDR2 YYREEE (reference sequence). J gave up 2 bases and V 4 bases, and 10 bases lay outside the gene matches. The CDR3 coding sequence is TGTGCCAGCAGCCGCGGGGGGCCTACTTTACAAGAGACCCAGTACTTC. The encoded protein is CASSRGGPTLQETQYF.

This sequence joins TRBV6-1 and TRBJ1-1; 7 bases map to TRBD1. V shed 3 bases and J 5 bases; nucleotides not matched to a gene: 9. Germline CDR1 and CDR2: MNHNS and SASEGT. The CDR3 totals 15 residues. CDR3 coding DNA: TGTGCCAGCAGTGATCGAGGTAGGGGGCGGACTGAAGCTTTCTTT. The encoded protein is CASSDRGRGRTEAFF.

This clone was recorded a few times. This chain connects TRBV2 to TRBJ2-1; 11 nucleotides line up with TRBD2. This CDR3 is 15 amino acids long. J was trimmed by 7 bases and V by 5 bases; bases with no gene match: 7. The germline gives CDR1 SNHLY, CDR2 FYNNEI. The CDR3 sequence is CASSQLAGVSNEQFF. The CDR3 DNA sequence: TGTGCCAGCAGTCAACTAGCGGGAGTATCAAATGAGCAGTTCTTC.

The chain joins TRBV6-5 to TRBJ2-7, with a possible D match to TRBD2 (6 bases). The V and J ends lost 6 bases and 4 bases respectively, with 19 bases between them. Germline loops: CDR1 MNHEY, CDR2 SVGAGI. The CDR3 sequence is 15 residues long. Here the CDR3 reads CASSRALGGTYEQYF. In DNA form, the CDR3 reads TGTGCCAGCAGCCGCGCCCTTGGCGGGACGTACGAGCAGTACTTC.

The rearrangement uses TRBV7-7 and TRBJ2-3, with 9 bases fitting TRBD1. V lost 5 bases, J lost 5 bases, and 2 bases stayed unmatched. CDR3 size: 13 residues. Per the germline V gene, CDR1 is SSHAT and CDR2 is FNYEAQ (reference sequence). The CDR3 DNA sequence: TGTGCCAGCAGCCCGGGACAGGGAGATACGCAGTATTTT. Its protein product is CASSPGQGDTQYF.

The chain recombines TRBV19 with TRBJ1-1, with TRBD1 matching 7 bases. Germline V lookup: CDR1 LNHDA, CDR2 SQIVND (reference sequence). The CDR3 length is 15 residues. V shed 4 bases and J 2 bases; nucleotides not matched to a gene: 7. The CDR3 spells CASSKGQLKNTEAFF. CDR3 in DNA: TGTGCCAGTAGTAAGGGACAGCTAAAAAACACTGAAGCTTTCTTT.

The V call is TRBV4-1, the J call TRBJ2-1; TRBD2 matches 8 bases. Unmatched junction bases numbered 9, after V lost 0 bases and J lost 2 bases. The CDR3 is 18 residues long. Per germline, CDR1 MGHRA and CDR2 YSYEKL. CDR3 residues: CASSQEGPLGRAYNEQFF. The CDR3 DNA is TGCGCCAGCAGCCAAGAGGGCCCTCTCGGGAGGGCCTACAATGAGCAGTTCTTC.

This chain connects TRBV30 to TRBJ1-2, with 9 bases matching TRBD1. Trimming at V came to 2 bases and at J to 7 bases, leaving 11 bases not matched to a gene. In germline, CDR1 is GTSNPN, CDR2 SVGIG (reference sequence). This CDR3 spans 15 amino acids. CDR3 sequence (DNA): TGTGCCTGGAGTTTAGTTTTGGACAGGGGACTTGGCTACACCTTC. Residues: CAWSLVLDRGLGYTF.

J is TRBJ2-1 and V is TRBV19, with a weak D call TRBD1 (5 bases). Germline V gives CDR1 LNHDA, CDR2 SQIVND (reference sequence). This CDR3 region has 12 residues. The germline V and J ends were trimmed by 6 bases and 6 bases, with 9 bases remaining between them. The CDR3 protein is CASSPQGNEQFF. DNA of the CDR3: TGTGCCAGTAGCCCCCAGGGCAATGAGCAGTTCTTC. The full variable domain, with the rest looked up from reference TRBV19 and TRBJ2-1, is DGGITQSPKYLFRKEGQNVTLSCEQNLNHDAMYWYRQDPGQGLRLIYYSQIVNDFQKGDIAEGYSVSREKKESFPLTVTSAQKNPTAFYLCASSPQGNEQFFGPGTRLTVL.

The chain uses TRBV19 and TRBJ1-4; no definite D call. Germline-derived CDR1 and CDR2 are LNHDA and SQIVND (reference sequence). The CDR3 is 15 amino acids. V lost 7 bases to trimming and J lost 2 bases, with 14 bases between them. The CDR3 region is CASTTTFGTNEKLFF. DNA for the CDR3: TGTGCCAGTACCACGACATTTGGGACTAATGAAAAACTGTTTTTT.

The chain employs TRBV2 and TRBJ2-7; 8 bases agree with TRBD1. Germline CDR1 SNHLY, CDR2 FYNNEI. V was pared by 5 bases and J by 4 bases, with 7 bases of the junction left unmatched. The CDR3 length is 14 residues. CDR3 DNA: TGTGCCAGCAGTAGAGGACAGGGAGTTTACGAGCAGTACTTC. Encoded protein: CASSRGQGVYEQYF.

The rearrangement joins TRBV7-9 to TRBJ2-7, with TRBD1 matching over 9 bases. V shed 0 bases and J 2 bases; nucleotides not matched to a gene: 8. CDR3 length: 17 amino acids. Germline CDR1 reads SEHNR; CDR2 reads FQNEAQ (reference sequence). CDR3 DNA sequence: TGTGCCAGCAGCTTAGCGCACTCGGGACAGGGTCCCTACGAGCAGTACGTC. Its protein product is CASSLAHSGQGPYEQYV.

The CDR3 nucleotides read TGTGCCAGCAGTCCTGGACAGTTCAATCAGCCCCAGCATTTT. It codes for CASSPGQFNQPQHF. V and J are TRBV6-5 and TRBJ1-5; D may be TRBD1 (6 bases). The CDR3 covers 14 residues. V was cut by 5 bases and J by 3 bases, with 11 bases left in between. Germline V lookup: CDR1 MNHEY, CDR2 SVGAGI.

This clone showed up just a few times. V is TRBV3-1 (or the pseudogene TRBV3-2) and J is TRBJ1-6; D may be TRBD1 (5 bases). V dropped 4 bases and J dropped 10 bases, with 17 bases sitting between them. Per the germline V gene, CDR1 is LGHDT and CDR2 is YNNKEL (reference sequence). The CDR3 is made up of 15 amino acids. In DNA, the CDR3 is TGTGCCAGCAGCCCTGCGGGGAGCAGGGAATCACCCCTCCACTTT. Translating gives CASSPAGSRESPLHF.

The chain uses TRBV7-2 and TRBJ1-3; D unclear. Per germline, CDR1 SGHTA and CDR2 FQGNSA. The CDR3 spans 15 residues. With 2 bases removed from V and 0 bases from J, the gap between germline ends came to 8 bases. CDR3 DNA: TGTGCCAGCAGCTTACACGGTTACTCTGGAAACACCATATATTTT. As protein: CASSLHGYSGNTIYF.

The chain links TRBV9 to TRBJ2-5; tentative D call: TRBD2 (7 bases). The CDR3 is 14 residues long. Germline loops: CDR1 SGDLS, CDR2 YYNGEE. Between the trimmed V and J ends, which lost 4 bases and 5 bases, there was a span of 15 bases. CDR3 sequence reads: CASSQEGGTETQYF. The DNA for the CDR3 is TGTGCCAGCAGCCAAGAGGGGGGGACGGAGACCCAGTACTTC.

This clone was counted between two and nine times. The chain links TRBV2 to TRBJ2-1, with 8 bases identical to TRBD2. The germline V gene has CDR1 SNHLY and CDR2 FYNNEI. The CDR3 extends over 14 amino acids. V trimming: 6 bases; J trimming: 7 bases; junction bases outside the gene matches: 8. The CDR3 DNA sequence: TGTGCCAGCAGGTCGGCGGGAGGATGGAATGAGCAGTTCTTC. This codes for CASRSAGGWNEQFF.

This rearrangement joins TRBV24-1 to TRBJ1-2; D is possibly TRBD1 (6 bases). CDR3 length: 14 residues. V lost 4 bases to trimming and J lost 2 bases, with 10 bases between them. Germline V lookup: CDR1 KGHDR, CDR2 SFDVKD. The CDR3 is CATSEGGLNYGYTF. For the CDR3, the DNA is TGTGCCACCAGTGAGGGGGGGCTAAACTATGGCTACACCTTC.

This clone was observed a single time. CDR3 nucleotides: TGCGCCAGCAGATACCTAGCGGGTAACAATGAGCAGTTCTTC. Its translation: CASRYLAGNNEQFF. This rearrangement joins TRBV5-1 to TRBJ2-1; 8 bases agree with TRBD2. The germline CDR1 and CDR2 sequences are SGHRS and YFSETQ. CDR3 length: 14 residues. The trim removed 5 bases at V and 5 bases at J, leaving 6 bases unmatched.

This chain joins TRBV10-3 and TRBJ1-4, with a weak D call TRBD1 (6 bases). CDR3 size: 15 residues. Germline V lookup: CDR1 ENHRY, CDR2 SYGVKD. Trimming removed 0 bases from V and 8 bases from J, with 13 bases in between. The CDR3 DNA follows: TGTGCCATCAGTGAGTCGGGGAGGGGGTCCGAAAAACTGTTTTTT. It yields the protein CAISESGRGSEKLFF.